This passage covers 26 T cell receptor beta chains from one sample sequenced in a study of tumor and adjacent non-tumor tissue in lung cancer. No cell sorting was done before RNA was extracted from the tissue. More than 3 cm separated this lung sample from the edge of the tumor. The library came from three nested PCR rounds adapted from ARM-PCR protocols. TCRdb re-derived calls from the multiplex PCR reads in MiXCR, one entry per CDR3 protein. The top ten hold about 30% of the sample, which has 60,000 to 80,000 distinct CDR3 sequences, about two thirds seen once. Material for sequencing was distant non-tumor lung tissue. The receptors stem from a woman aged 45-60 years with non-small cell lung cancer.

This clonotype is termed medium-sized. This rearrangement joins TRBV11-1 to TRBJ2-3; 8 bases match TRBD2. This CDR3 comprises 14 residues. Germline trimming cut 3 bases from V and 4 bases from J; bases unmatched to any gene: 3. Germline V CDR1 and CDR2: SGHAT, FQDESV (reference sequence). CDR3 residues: CASSLSGRPDTQYF. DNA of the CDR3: TGTGCCAGCAGCTTGAGCGGGAGACCAGATACGCAGTATTTT.

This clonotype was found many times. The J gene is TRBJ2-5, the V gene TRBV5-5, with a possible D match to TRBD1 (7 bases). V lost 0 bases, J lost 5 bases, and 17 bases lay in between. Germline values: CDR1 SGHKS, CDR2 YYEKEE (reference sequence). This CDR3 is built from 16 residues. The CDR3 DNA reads TGTGCCAGCAGCTTGGCCCCCGCAGGGGGGAGGGAGACCCAGTACTTC. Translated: CASSLAPAGGRETQYF.

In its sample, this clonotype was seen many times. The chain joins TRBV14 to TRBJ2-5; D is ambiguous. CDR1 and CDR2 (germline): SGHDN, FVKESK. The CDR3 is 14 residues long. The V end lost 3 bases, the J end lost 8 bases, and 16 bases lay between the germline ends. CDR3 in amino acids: CASSQQDFGGTQYF. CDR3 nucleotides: TGTGCCAGCAGCCAGCAAGATTTTGGCGGTACCCAGTACTTC.

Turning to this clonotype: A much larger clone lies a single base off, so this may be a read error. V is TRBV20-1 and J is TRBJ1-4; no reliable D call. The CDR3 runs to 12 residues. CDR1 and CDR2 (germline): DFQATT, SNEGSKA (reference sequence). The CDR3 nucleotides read TGCAGCGTTCCTGTAACTAATGAAAAACTGTTTTTT. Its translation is CSVPVTNEKLFF.

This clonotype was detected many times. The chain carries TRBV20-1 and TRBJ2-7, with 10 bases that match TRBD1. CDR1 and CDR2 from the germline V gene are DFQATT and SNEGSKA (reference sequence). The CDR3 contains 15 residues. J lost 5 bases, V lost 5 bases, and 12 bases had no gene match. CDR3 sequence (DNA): TGCAGTGCTGAGGGACAGGGGAATCCTAGTAACGAGCAGTACTTC. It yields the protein CSAEGQGNPSNEQYF.

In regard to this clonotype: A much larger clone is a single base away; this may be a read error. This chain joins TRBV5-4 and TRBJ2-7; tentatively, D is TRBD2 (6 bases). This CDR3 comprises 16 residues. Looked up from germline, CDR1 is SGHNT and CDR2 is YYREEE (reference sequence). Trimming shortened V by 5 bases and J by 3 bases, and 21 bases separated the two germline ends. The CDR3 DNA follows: TGTGCCAGCAGTGAGGGGAGCGGGTACACGATCTACGAGCAGTACTTC. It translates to CASSEGSGYTIYEQYF.

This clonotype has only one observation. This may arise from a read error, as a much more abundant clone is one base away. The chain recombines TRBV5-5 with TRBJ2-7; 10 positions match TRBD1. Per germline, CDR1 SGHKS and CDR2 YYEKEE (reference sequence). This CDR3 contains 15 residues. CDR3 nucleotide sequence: TGTGCCAACAGCTTGGCTGGACAGGGGGTCTACGAGCAGTACTTC. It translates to CANSLAGQGVYEQYF. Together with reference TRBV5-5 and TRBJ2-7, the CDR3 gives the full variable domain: DAGVTQSPTHLIKTRGQQVTLRCSPISGHKSVSWYQQVLGQGPQFIFQYYEKEERGRGNFPDRFSARQFPNYSSELNVNALLLGDSALYLCANSLAGQGVYEQYFGPGTRLTVT.

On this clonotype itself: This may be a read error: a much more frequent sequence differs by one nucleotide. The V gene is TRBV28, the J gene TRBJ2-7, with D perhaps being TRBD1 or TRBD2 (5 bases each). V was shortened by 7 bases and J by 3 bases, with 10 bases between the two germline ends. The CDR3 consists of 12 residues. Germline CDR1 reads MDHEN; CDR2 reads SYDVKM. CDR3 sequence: CASMGVFYEQYF. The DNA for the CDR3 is TGTGCCAGCATGGGGGTGTTCTACGAGCAGTACTTC.

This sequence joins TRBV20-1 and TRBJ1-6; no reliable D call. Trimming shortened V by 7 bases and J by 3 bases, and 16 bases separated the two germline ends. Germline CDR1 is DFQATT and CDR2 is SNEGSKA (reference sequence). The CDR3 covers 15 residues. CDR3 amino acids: CSVPGPGRYNSPLHF. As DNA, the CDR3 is TGCAGTGTTCCAGGTCCTGGACGCTATAATTCACCCCTCCACTTT.

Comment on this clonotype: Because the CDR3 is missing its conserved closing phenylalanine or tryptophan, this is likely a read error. This chain's CDR3 is CASSLVGDQETQYS. CDR3 DNA sequence: TGTGCCAGCAGCTTAGTGGGAGACCAAGAGACCCAGTACTCC. The J gene is TRBJ2-5, the V gene TRBV11-1, with TRBD2 as a possible D gene (5 bases). V lost 1 base to trimming and J lost 0 bases, with 6 bases between them. The CDR3 is made up of 14 amino acids. Germline CDR1 and CDR2: SGHAT and FQDESV (reference sequence).

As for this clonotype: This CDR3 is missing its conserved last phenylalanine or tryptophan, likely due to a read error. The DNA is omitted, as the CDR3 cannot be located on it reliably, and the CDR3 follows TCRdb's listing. This chain's CDR3 is CSARGDSNQPEHL. The J gene is TRBJ1-5, the V gene TRBV20-1. The CDR3 length equals 13 residues, ends included. Looked up from germline, CDR1 is DFQATT and CDR2 is SNEGSKA (reference sequence).

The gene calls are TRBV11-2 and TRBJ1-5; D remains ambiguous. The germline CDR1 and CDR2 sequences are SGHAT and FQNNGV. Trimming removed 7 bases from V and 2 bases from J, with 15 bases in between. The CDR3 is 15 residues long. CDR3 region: CASKIAGRGNQPQHF. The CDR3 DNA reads TGTGCCAGCAAAATAGCGGGCCGAGGCAATCAGCCCCAGCATTTT.

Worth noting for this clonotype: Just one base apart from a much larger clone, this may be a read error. CDR3 DNA: TGTGCCAGGACGGACCCACGGGGCACAGATACGCAGTATTTT. Residues: CARTDPRGTDTQYF. This rearrangement joins TRBV6-9 to TRBJ2-3; D is ambiguous. From germline, CDR1 is MNHGY and CDR2 SVAAGI. The CDR3 runs 14 residues. The V gene lost 9 bases and the J gene lost 1 base, with 14 bases spanning the gap.

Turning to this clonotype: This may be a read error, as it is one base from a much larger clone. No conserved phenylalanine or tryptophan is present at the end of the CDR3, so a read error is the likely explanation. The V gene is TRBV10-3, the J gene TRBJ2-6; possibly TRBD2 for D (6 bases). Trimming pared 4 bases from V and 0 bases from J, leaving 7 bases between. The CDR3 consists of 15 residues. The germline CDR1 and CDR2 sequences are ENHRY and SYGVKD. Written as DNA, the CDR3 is TGTGCCATCAGTGCGCGGGGCTCTGGGGCCAACGTCCTGACTGTC. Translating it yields CAISARGSGANVLTV.

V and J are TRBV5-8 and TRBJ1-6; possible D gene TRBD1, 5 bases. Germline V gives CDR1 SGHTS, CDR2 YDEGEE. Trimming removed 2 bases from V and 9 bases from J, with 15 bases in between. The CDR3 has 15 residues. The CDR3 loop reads CASSFEASQGSPLHF. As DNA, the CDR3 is TGTGCCAGCAGCTTCGAAGCGTCTCAGGGTTCACCCCTCCACTTT.

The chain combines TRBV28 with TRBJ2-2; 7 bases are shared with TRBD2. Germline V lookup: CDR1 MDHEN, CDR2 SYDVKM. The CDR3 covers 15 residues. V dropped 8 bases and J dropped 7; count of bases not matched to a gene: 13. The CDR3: CASCRLAISIGELFF. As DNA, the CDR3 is TGTGCCAGCTGTCGACTAGCTATCAGTATCGGGGAGCTGTTTTTT.

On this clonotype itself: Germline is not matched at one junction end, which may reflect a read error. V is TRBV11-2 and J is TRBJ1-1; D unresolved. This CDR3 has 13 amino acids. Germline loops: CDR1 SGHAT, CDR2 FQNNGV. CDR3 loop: CTSSKSLNTEASF. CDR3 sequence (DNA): TGTACCAGCAGCAAATCATTGAACACTGAAGCTTCCTTT.

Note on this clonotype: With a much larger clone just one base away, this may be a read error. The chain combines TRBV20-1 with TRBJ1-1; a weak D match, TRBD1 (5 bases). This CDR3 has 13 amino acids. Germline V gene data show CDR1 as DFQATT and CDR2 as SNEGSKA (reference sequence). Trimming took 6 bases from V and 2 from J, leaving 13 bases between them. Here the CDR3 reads CSAPPGRNTEAFF. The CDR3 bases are TGCAGTGCCCCCCCGGGGCGAAACACTGAAGCTTTCTTT.

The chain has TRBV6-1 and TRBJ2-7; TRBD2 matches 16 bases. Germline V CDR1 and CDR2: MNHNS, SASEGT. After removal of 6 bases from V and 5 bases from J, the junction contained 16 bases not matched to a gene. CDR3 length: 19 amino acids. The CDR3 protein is CASRIAGLAGGPGSHEQYF. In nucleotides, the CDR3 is TGTGCCAGCAGGATAGCGGGACTAGCGGGAGGGCCAGGTAGCCACGAGCAGTACTTC.

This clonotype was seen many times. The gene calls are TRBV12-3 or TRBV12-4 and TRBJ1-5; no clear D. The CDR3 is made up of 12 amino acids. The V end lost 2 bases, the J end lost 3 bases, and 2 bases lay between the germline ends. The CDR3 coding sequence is TGTGCCAGCAGTTTAACCAATCAGCCCCAGCATTTT. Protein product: CASSLTNQPQHF.

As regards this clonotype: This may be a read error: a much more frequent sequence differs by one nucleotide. CDR3 coding DNA: TGTGTCAGCAGTTACTTTCAGGGGAGCGGTGGCTACACCTTC. Translating it yields CVSSYFQGSGGYTF. The rearrangement links TRBV6-5 to TRBJ1-2; D is perhaps TRBD1 (6 bases). The CDR3 sequence is 14 residues long. The germline CDR1 and CDR2 sequences are MNHEY and SVGAGI.

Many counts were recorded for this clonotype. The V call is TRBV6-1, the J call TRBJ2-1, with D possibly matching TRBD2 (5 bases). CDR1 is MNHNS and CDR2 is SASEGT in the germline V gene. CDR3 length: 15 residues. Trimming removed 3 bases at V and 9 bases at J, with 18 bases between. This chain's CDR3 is CASSEGSTPSGEQFF. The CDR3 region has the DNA TGTGCCAGCAGTGAGGGCAGTACACCCAGCGGTGAGCAGTTCTTC.

The chain's CDR3 is CASSLHEINEKLFF. In DNA form, the CDR3 reads TGTGCCAGCAGTTTACACGAGATTAATGAAAAACTGTTTTTT. The V gene is TRBV28, the J gene TRBJ1-4; D not resolved. Trimming pared 2 bases from V and 4 bases from J, leaving 8 bases between. Germline values: CDR1 MDHEN, CDR2 SYDVKM. The length of the CDR3 is 14 residues.

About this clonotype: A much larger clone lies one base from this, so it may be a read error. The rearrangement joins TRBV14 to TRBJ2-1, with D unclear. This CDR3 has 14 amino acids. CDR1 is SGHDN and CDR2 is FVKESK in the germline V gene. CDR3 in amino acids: CASNQAVSSPEQFF. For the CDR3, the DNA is TGTGCCAGCAACCAAGCCGTCTCGTCCCCTGAGCAGTTCTTC.

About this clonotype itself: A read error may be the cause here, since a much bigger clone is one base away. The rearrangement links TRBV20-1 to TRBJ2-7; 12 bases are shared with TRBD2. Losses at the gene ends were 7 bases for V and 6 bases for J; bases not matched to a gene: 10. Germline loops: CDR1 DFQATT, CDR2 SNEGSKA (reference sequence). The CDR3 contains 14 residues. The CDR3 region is CSVVLRLAGVEQYF. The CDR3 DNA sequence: TGCAGTGTTGTACTAAGACTAGCGGGAGTCGAGCAGTACTTC.

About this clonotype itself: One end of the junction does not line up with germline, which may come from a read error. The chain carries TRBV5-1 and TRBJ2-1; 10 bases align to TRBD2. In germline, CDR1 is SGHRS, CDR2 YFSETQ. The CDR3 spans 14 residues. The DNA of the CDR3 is TGCGCCAGCGAGGGACTAGCGTCCTACAATGATCAGTTCTTC. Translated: CASEGLASYNDQFF. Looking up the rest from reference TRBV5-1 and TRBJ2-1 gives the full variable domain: KAGVTQTPRYLIKTRGQQVTLSCSPISGHRSVSWYQQTPGQGLQFLFEYFSETQRNKGNFPGRFSGRQFSNSRSEMNVSTLELGDSALYLCASEGLASYNDQFFGPGTRLTVL.